One and the same sample provided the 28 T cell receptor beta chains below, sequenced in a study of blood T cell repertoires in COVID-19. Generated by immunoSEQ multiplex PCR, the TCRdb table keeps only in-frame clones and is missing some. The sample yields roughly 120,000 clones, about 89% seen once. Material: peripheral blood. Receptors were obtained from a middle-aged man with acute or convalescent COVID-19.

V gene TRBV23-1 combines with J gene TRBJ1-2, with D possibly matching TRBD1 (5 bases). TRBV23-1 is noted as an ORF with a role that remains uncertain. Trimming took 6 bases from V and 7 from J, leaving 12 bases between them. This CDR3 contains 12 residues. The chain's CDR3 is CASSPPGAGYTF. In DNA form, the CDR3 reads TGCGCCAGCAGCCCCCCTGGGGCTGGCTACACCTTC.

The chain has TRBV6-6 and TRBJ1-6, with a possible D match to TRBD1 (5 bases). Per germline, CDR1 MNHNY and CDR2 SVGAGI (reference sequence). The CDR3 spans 18 residues. Trimming removed 5 bases from V and 0 bases from J, with 17 bases in between. CDR3 bases: TGTGCCAGCAGTCCGCCAGACAGAGGTAGCTCCTATAATTCACCCCTCCACTTT. Translating gives CASSPPDRGSSYNSPLHF.

The rearrangement links TRBV6-4 to TRBJ2-5; unclear D gene. This CDR3 is built from 12 residues. Germline loops: CDR1 MRHNA, CDR2 SNTAGT. V dropped 4 bases and J dropped 3 bases, with 6 bases sitting between them. Written as DNA, the CDR3 is TGTGCCAGCAGTGTGGGCGAAGAGACCCAGTACTTC. Translated, it gives CASSVGEETQYF.

The chain recombines TRBV5-1 with TRBJ1-3, with D possibly matching TRBD1 (6 bases). The CDR3 spans 14 residues. Germline values: CDR1 SGHRS, CDR2 YFSETQ. Trimming removed 5 bases from V and 2 bases from J, with 11 bases in between. In DNA, the CDR3 is TGCGCCAGCAGACACGGGACAACTGGAAACACCATATATTTT. Amino acid sequence: CASRHGTTGNTIYF.

The V call is TRBV5-1, the J call TRBJ2-1; 7 nucleotides match TRBD1. Germline CDR1 is SGHRS and CDR2 is YFSETQ. The CDR3 runs to 14 residues. V lost 4 bases, J lost 10 bases, and 11 bases stayed unmatched. In DNA form, the CDR3 reads TGCGCCAGCAGCCTAAGACAGGGTTCATGGGAGCAGTTCTTC. Translation: CASSLRQGSWEQFF.

V gene TRBV11-1 combines with J gene TRBJ2-5; D gene uncertain. Germline CDR1 reads SGHAT; CDR2 reads FQDESV (reference sequence). Trimming left V 5 bases short and J 1 base short, with 11 bases between. The CDR3 length is 14 residues. The CDR3 spells CASSHWQSQETQYF. The CDR3 DNA reads as TGTGCCAGCAGCCATTGGCAATCCCAAGAGACCCAGTACTTC. Using reference TRBV11-1 and TRBJ2-5 for the parts outside the CDR3, the full variable domain is EAEVAQSPRYKITEKSQAVAFWCDPISGHATLYWYRQILGQGPELLVQFQDESVVDDSQLPKDRFSAERLKGVDSTLKIQPAELGDSAMYLCASSHWQSQETQYFGPGTRLLVL.

V is TRBV9 and J is TRBJ1-1; 9 nucleotides align to TRBD1. The germline V gene has CDR1 SGDLS and CDR2 YYNGEE. Trimming removed 4 bases from V and 4 bases from J; junction bases left unmatched: 14. CDR3 size: 17 residues. CDR3 DNA sequence: TGTGCCAGCAGCATATCCGGGACAGGGTATGTTAGCACTGAAGCTTTCTTT. Residues: CASSISGTGYVSTEAFF.

V usage is TRBV3-1 (or the pseudogene TRBV3-2) and J usage is TRBJ2-5, with 8 bases that match TRBD1. The V gene end was trimmed by 5 bases and the J gene end by 4 bases; junction bases not matched to a gene: 9. CDR3 length: 15 amino acids. Germline V gene sequence: CDR1 LGHDT, CDR2 YNNKEL (reference sequence). The CDR3 DNA sequence: TGTGCCAGCAGCTTGCACGGACAGGGAACAGAGACCCAGTACTTC. Protein product: CASSLHGQGTETQYF.

Only one count was recorded for this clone. CDR3 in DNA: TGTGCCAGCAGTGAAGCTAGAGGGACAGGGGAAAAACTGTTTTTT. It is translated as CASSEARGTGEKLFF. The rearrangement joins TRBV6-1 to TRBJ1-4, with 9 nucleotides matching TRBD1. The CDR3 has 15 amino acids. CDR1 MNHNS and CDR2 SASEGT come from the germline V gene. With 0 bases clipped from V and 8 bases from J, the junction kept 4 bases outside the gene matches.

This clone has only one observation. This CDR3 is CSVEDLGNTEAFF. Here the CDR3 DNA reads TGCAGCGTTGAAGATCTCGGGAACACTGAAGCTTTCTTT. V and J are TRBV29-1 and TRBJ1-1; D not resolved. V lost 0 bases, J lost 1 base, and 6 bases lay in between. The germline gives CDR1 SQVTM, CDR2 ANQGSEA. This CDR3 contains 13 residues.

In this sample, this clone turned up a few times. This chain connects TRBV19 to TRBJ1-5, with D perhaps TRBD1 (5 bases). The CDR3 extends over 14 amino acids. With 7 bases removed from V and 0 bases from J, the gap between germline ends came to 10 bases. Germline CDR1 and CDR2: LNHDA and SQIVND (reference sequence). In nucleotides, the CDR3 is TGTGCCAGTACGGGGGTTTATAGCAATCAGCCCCAGCATTTT. It encodes CASTGVYSNQPQHF.

This sequence joins TRBV3-1 (or the pseudogene TRBV3-2) and TRBJ2-2; tentative D call: TRBD1 (5 bases). Trimming stripped 0 bases from V and 0 bases from J, with 11 bases between. The length of the CDR3 is 17 residues. Germline assignment: CDR1 LGHDT and CDR2 YNNKEL (reference sequence). The CDR3 nucleotides are TGTGCCAGCAGCCAAGATTATGACAGAGCGAACACCGGGGAGCTGTTTTTT. Translated, it gives CASSQDYDRANTGELFF.

The V and J genes are TRBV4-1 and TRBJ1-1; D unresolved. Trimming took 4 bases from V and 2 from J, leaving 11 bases between them. This CDR3 is built from 14 residues. Germline assignment: CDR1 MGHRA and CDR2 YSYEKL. As DNA, the CDR3 is TGCGCCAGCAGCCCCTGGACGGGAAACACTGAAGCTTTCTTT. Translating it yields CASSPWTGNTEAFF.

V usage is TRBV27 and J usage is TRBJ2-1; 12 nucleotides match TRBD2. J was trimmed by 5 bases and V by 6 bases; bases with no gene match: 11. Germline CDR1 is MNHEY and CDR2 is SMNVEV (reference sequence). The CDR3 extends over 17 amino acids. CDR3 protein: CASRRWQGLAGHNEQFF. The CDR3 bases are TGTGCCAGCAGGCGATGGCAGGGACTAGCGGGCCACAATGAGCAGTTCTTC.

This chain links TRBV6-1 with TRBJ1-3; a possible D gene is TRBD1 (5 bases). Trimming cost V 3 bases and J 2 bases, with 8 bases left between them. This CDR3 is 14 amino acids long. Germline-derived CDR1 and CDR2 are MNHNS and SASEGT. The CDR3 nucleotides are TGTGCCAGCAGTGACAGGGCTGCTGGAAACACCATATATTTT. As protein: CASSDRAAGNTIYF.

The J gene is TRBJ1-1, the V gene TRBV7-9; D gene ambiguous. The CDR3 is 12 amino acids. Germline loops: CDR1 SEHNR, CDR2 FQNEAQ (reference sequence). V shed 5 bases and J shed 6 bases, with 10 bases lying between them. CDR3 bases: TGTGCCAGCAGCCCACTTTTCTCTGAAGCTTTCTTT. This sequence encodes CASSPLFSEAFF. The full variable domain, completed using reference TRBV7-9 and TRBJ1-1, is DTGVSQNPRHKITKRGQNVTFRCDPISEHNRLYWYRQTLGQGPEFLTYFQNEAQLEKSRLLSDRFSAERPKGSFSTLEIQRTEQGDSAMYLCASSPLFSEAFFGQGTRLTVV.

This clone has more than one count but fewer than ten. The chain carries TRBV4-2 and TRBJ1-2; 8 positions agree with TRBD1. After removal of 6 bases from V and 2 bases from J, the junction contained 5 bases not matched to a gene. CDR1 and CDR2 from the germline V gene are LGHNA and YNFKEQ. The CDR3 runs 14 residues. The chain's CDR3 is CASSGTGENYGYTF. The CDR3 DNA is TGTGCCAGCAGTGGGACAGGAGAAAACTATGGCTACACCTTC.

J is TRBJ2-5 and V is TRBV5-4; 10 nucleotides line up with TRBD1. J was trimmed by 5 bases and V by 0 bases; bases with no gene match: 7. This CDR3 has 16 amino acids. Germline V gene sequence: CDR1 SGHNT, CDR2 YYREEE (reference sequence). The CDR3 here is CASSLGDRGFEETQYF. CDR3 nucleotide sequence: TGTGCCAGCAGCTTGGGGGACAGGGGATTCGAGGAGACCCAGTACTTC.

This rearrangement joins TRBV19 to TRBJ1-6; D gene uncertain. Trimming took 5 bases from V and 4 from J, leaving 12 bases between them. Germline CDR1 LNHDA, CDR2 SQIVND (reference sequence). CDR3 length: 15 amino acids. The CDR3 is CASSFREIYNSPLHF. The CDR3, as DNA: TGTGCCAGTAGTTTCCGGGAGATTTATAATTCACCCCTCCACTTT.

V gene TRBV5-4 combines with J gene TRBJ2-1; 8 nucleotides agree with TRBD1. CDR1 and CDR2 from the germline V gene are SGHNT and YYREEE (reference sequence). With 0 bases clipped from V and 5 bases from J, the junction kept 4 bases outside the gene matches. This CDR3 has 15 amino acids. CDR3 protein: CASSLGRGPNNEQFF. DNA for the CDR3: TGTGCCAGCAGCTTGGGCAGGGGGCCTAACAATGAGCAGTTCTTC.

The CDR3 nucleotides read TGTGCCAGCAGCCATCCACTAGAGGATGAGCAGTTCTTC. This encodes CASSHPLEDEQFF. This chain connects TRBV3-1 (or the pseudogene TRBV3-2) to TRBJ2-1; tentative D call: TRBD2 (5 bases). The length of the CDR3 is 13 residues. Germline CDR1 LGHDT, CDR2 YNNKEL (reference sequence). Trimming removed 3 bases at V and 8 bases at J, with 11 bases between.

The chain couples TRBV5-1 to TRBJ2-3, with D tentatively TRBD2 (5 bases). Germline V gene sequence: CDR1 SGHRS, CDR2 YFSETQ. The CDR3 runs to 14 residues. V lost 0 bases to trimming and J lost 1 base, with 6 bases between them. The DNA of the CDR3 is TGCGCCAGCAGCTTGGGAGCGGGCACAGATACGCAGTATTTT. Translation: CASSLGAGTDTQYF.

The chain uses TRBV7-9 and TRBJ2-7; no clear D. The CDR3 length is 13 residues. V was pared by 1 base and J by 10 bases, with 14 bases between. CDR1 and CDR2 from the germline V gene are SEHNR and FQNEAQ (reference sequence). The CDR3 DNA reads as TGTGCCAGCAGCTTAGACCCGCGCCACCTCCAGTACTTC. Amino acids: CASSLDPRHLQYF.

This clone occurred once. The CDR3 here is CATSDPETSGIYNEQFF. The CDR3 bases are TGTGCCACCAGTGATCCGGAGACTAGCGGAATCTACAATGAGCAGTTCTTC. The V call is TRBV24-1, the J call TRBJ2-1; 9 bases align to TRBD2. Trimming cost V 3 bases and J 3 bases; bases outside gene matches: 8. CDR3 length: 17 amino acids. The V gene's germline CDR1 is KGHDR and CDR2 SFDVKD.

The V call is TRBV29-1, the J call TRBJ1-1; unclear D gene. Germline CDR1 and CDR2: SQVTM and ANQGSEA. Trimming stripped 4 bases from V and 8 bases from J, with 5 bases between. This CDR3 is 9 amino acids long. The CDR3 spells CSVGREAFF. DNA for the CDR3: TGCAGCGTTGGCAGGGAAGCTTTCTTT. Variable domain in full (rest from reference TRBV29-1 and TRBJ1-1): SAVISQKPSRDICQRGTSLTIQCQVDSQVTMMFWYRQQPGQSLTLIATANQGSEATYESGFVIDKFPISRPNLTFSTLTVSNMSPEDSSIYLCSVGREAFFGQGTRLTVV.

The gene calls are TRBV7-8 and TRBJ1-5; 10 bases fit TRBD1. V shed 5 bases and J 7 bases; nucleotides not matched to a gene: 8. CDR1 is SGHVS and CDR2 is FQNEAQ in the germline V gene. The CDR3 is made up of 15 amino acids. CDR3 sequence (DNA): TGTGCCAGCAGCCCGACAGGGGGCGAGGGACAGCCCCAGCATTTT. Amino acids: CASSPTGGEGQPQHF.

The rearrangement uses TRBV13 and TRBJ1-2; D possibly corresponds to TRBD1 (6 bases). Looked up from germline, CDR1 is PRHDT and CDR2 is FYEKMQ (reference sequence). V was pared by 4 bases and J by 2 bases, with 20 bases between. CDR3 length: 17 residues. The CDR3 is CASSSAPSRQANYGYTF. CDR3 nucleotide sequence: TGTGCCAGCAGCTCCGCGCCCTCCCGACAGGCCAACTATGGCTACACCTTC. The whole variable domain, remainder taken from reference TRBV13 and TRBJ1-2, is AAGVIQSPRHLIKEKRETATLKCYPIPRHDTVYWYQQGPGQDPQFLISFYEKMQSDKGSIPDRFSAQQFSDYHSELNMSSLELGDSALYFCASSSAPSRQANYGYTFGSGTRLTVV.

This sequence joins TRBV3-1 (or the pseudogene TRBV3-2) and TRBJ1-1; TRBD1 aligns across 7 bases. CDR3 length: 14 amino acids. V trimming: 3 bases; J trimming: 8 bases; junction bases outside the gene matches: 9. The V gene's germline CDR1 is LGHDT and CDR2 YNNKEL (reference sequence). CDR3 in DNA: TGTGCCAGCAGCCATAACTCAGGGGGGTTGGAAGCTTTCTTT. This codes for CASSHNSGGLEAFF.